The present entry profiles one T cell receptor beta chain with its context. Original methodology: Scientists estimated how many nucleated cells there were by amplifying reference gene primers. Profiled with immunoSEQ multiplex PCR; TCRdb holds only in-frame clones, not every one. V and J calls and clone size come straight from that table; D and trimming were deduced from the DNA. The data contain fewer than 110,000 clones, about 90% of them singletons. The source of the sample is a study of blood T cell repertoires in COVID-19. About the research overall: COVID-19 samples from acute and convalescent phases originated in the United States, Italy and Spain.

The clonotype comes from a man in his forties with active or convalescent COVID-19. Specimen: peripheral blood.

The CDR3 protein is CASSQAWGGTGHSNTGELFF. The CDR3 DNA reads as TGCGCCAGCAGCCAAGCTTGGGGCGGGACAGGACATTCGAACACCGGGGAGCTGTTTTTT. The rearrangement links TRBV4-1 to TRBJ2-2; 8 bases are a match to TRBD1. V shed 1 base and J 0 bases; nucleotides not matched to a gene: 13. The CDR3 contains 20 residues. In germline, CDR1 is MGHRA, CDR2 YSYEKL.